One sample yielded the 30 T cell receptor beta chains listed below, sequenced in a study of regulatory T cells in long-lasting Graves disease. Time point meaning: newly diagnosed GD, antithyroid drugs for less than 3 months. Extracted PBMC RNA gave rise to the TCR library. With iRepertoire HTBI primers and Arm-PCR of CDR3 regions, TCR beta libraries were built. TCRdb re-called the multiplex PCR reads through MiXCR, storing one row per CDR3 protein. The sample lists hundreds of thousands of distinct CDR3 sequences, 15% to 20% occurring once. Source: peripheral blood mononuclear cells (PBMCs), taken at new diagnosis, from a patient treated with antithyroid drugs. Receptors originate from a female donor with Graves disease.

This clonotype occurred many times. CDR3 sequence reads: CSARVLAGVQDTQYF. DNA for the CDR3: TGCAGTGCTAGAGTGCTAGCAGGAGTACAAGATACGCAGTATTTT. The gene calls are TRBV20-1 and TRBJ2-3; weak D call: TRBD2 (5 bases). The germline V and J ends were trimmed by 1 base and 5 bases, with 16 bases remaining between them. This CDR3 comprises 15 residues. Germline CDR1 and CDR2: DFQATT and SNEGSKA (reference sequence).

This clonotype has at least ten counts. The genes are TRBV6-1 and TRBJ1-2, with 7 bases matching TRBD1. The germline gives CDR1 MNHNS, CDR2 SASEGT. V gave up 6 bases and J gave up 7 bases; unmatched junction bases: 11. The CDR3 is 14 amino acids. Here the CDR3 reads CASRLGRGGGGYTF. The CDR3 DNA reads as TGTGCCAGCAGGCTCGGTCGAGGGGGCGGTGGCTACACCTTC.

This clonotype was seen at least ten times. The chain recombines TRBV7-2 with TRBJ2-5; D ambiguous. This CDR3 has 13 amino acids. Trimming shortened V by 3 bases and J by 2 bases, and 7 bases separated the two germline ends. CDR1 is SGHTA, CDR2 FQGNSA, per germline. CDR3 sequence (DNA): TGTGCCAGCAGCTTCTTACGGCAAGAGACCCAGTACTTC. Protein: CASSFLRQETQYF.

This clonotype was observed a single time. A much larger clonotype is one base distant, so this may be a read error. The chain links TRBV6-1 to TRBJ1-1; D not certain. The CDR3 has 14 residues. Germline values: CDR1 MNHNS, CDR2 SASEGT. The DNA of the CDR3 is TGTGCCAGCACCCCTCGTCCCGTGAACGCTGAAGCTTTCTTT. Amino acid sequence: CASTPRPVNAEAFF.

This clonotype was recorded many times. This chain uses TRBV5-8 with TRBJ2-1; 9 bases fit TRBD1. After removal of 0 bases from V and 7 bases from J, the junction contained 5 bases not matched to a gene. CDR1 is SGHTS and CDR2 is YDEGEE in the germline V gene. The CDR3 spans 15 residues. CDR3: CASSLGGQGQNEQFF. The CDR3, as DNA: TGTGCCAGCAGCTTGGGGGGACAGGGCCAGAATGAGCAGTTCTTC.

This clonotype was seen many times. V gene TRBV6-1 combines with J gene TRBJ2-2, with TRBD2 as a possible D gene (7 bases). With 5 bases removed from V and 4 bases from J, the gap between germline ends came to 20 bases. This CDR3 region has 17 residues. The germline V gene encodes CDR1 MNHNS and CDR2 SASEGT. CDR3 sequence: CASSRKGEGPTTGELFF. The CDR3 nucleotides are TGTGCCAGCAGTCGAAAGGGGGAGGGCCCGACCACCGGGGAGCTGTTTTTT.

This clonotype occurred many times. This sequence joins TRBV28 and TRBJ1-5, with a possible D match to TRBD1 (5 bases). Looked up from germline, CDR1 is MDHEN and CDR2 is SYDVKM. The V gene lost 2 bases and the J gene lost 11 bases, with 13 bases spanning the gap. CDR3 length: 13 residues. CDR3 region: CASSLPGIRAQHF. Here the CDR3 DNA reads TGTGCCAGCAGTTTACCCGGAATCAGGGCCCAGCATTTT.

This clonotype has ten or more counts. The J gene is TRBJ2-5, the V gene TRBV11-2; D might be TRBD1 (5 bases). The V end lost 2 bases, the J end lost 5 bases, and 9 bases lay between the germline ends. The CDR3 is 13 residues long. CDR1 SGHAT and CDR2 FQNNGV come from the germline V gene. The CDR3 reads CASSLLRAETQYF. The CDR3 DNA is TGTGCCAGCAGCTTACTCAGGGCGGAGACCCAGTACTTC.

This clonotype was recorded at least ten times. The V call is TRBV28, the J call TRBJ1-5, with 9 bases lining up with TRBD1. The V segment lost 5 bases and the J segment 0 bases; nucleotides outside the gene matches: 8. The CDR3 totals 17 residues. Germline CDR1 and CDR2: MDHEN and SYDVKM. The CDR3 protein is CASSMHGTGSSNQPQHF. For the CDR3, the DNA is TGTGCCAGCAGTATGCATGGGACAGGGTCTAGCAATCAGCCCCAGCATTTT.

At least ten counts were recorded for this clonotype. The genes are TRBV7-3 and TRBJ2-1; 13 bases agree with TRBD2. Unmatched junction bases numbered 9, after V lost 3 bases and J lost 7 bases. The germline V gene encodes CDR1 SGHTA and CDR2 FQGTGA. This CDR3 has 17 amino acids. The CDR3 spells CASSLRGLAGVRNEQFF. The CDR3 nucleotides read TGTGCCAGCAGCTTGCGAGGACTAGCGGGAGTTCGGAATGAGCAGTTCTTC.

This clonotype came up many times. The J gene is TRBJ1-5, the V gene TRBV19; possibly TRBD1 for D (6 bases). V was pared by 4 bases and J by 2 bases, with 12 bases between. Germline CDR1 LNHDA, CDR2 SQIVND (reference sequence). This CDR3 is built from 15 residues. Written as DNA, the CDR3 is TGTGCCAGTAGTAATTCAGGGGTAGGCAATCAGCCCCAGCATTTT. It specifies CASSNSGVGNQPQHF.

This clonotype was seen ten or more times. The rearrangement uses TRBV7-9 and TRBJ1-4, with 8 bases identical to TRBD1. Germline CDR1 is SEHNR and CDR2 is FQNEAQ (reference sequence). This CDR3 region has 15 residues. V was pared by 8 bases and J by 8 bases, with 13 bases of the junction left unmatched. DNA for the CDR3: TGTGCCAGCGGCACCCGAGAGACAGGGGAAGAAAAACTGTTTTTT. It is translated as CASGTRETGEEKLFF.

Concerning this clonotype: No conserved phenylalanine or tryptophan ends this CDR3, so it is likely a read error. The V call is TRBV27, the J call TRBJ2-2, with TRBD2 matching 10 bases. CDR3 size: 16 residues. The V gene end was trimmed by 3 bases and the J gene end by 4 bases; junction bases not matched to a gene: 5. In germline, CDR1 is MNHEY, CDR2 SMNVEV (reference sequence). The CDR3 nucleotides are TGTGCCAGCAGTTTGGGTCTAGCGGGAGCCACCGGGGAGCTGTTTCTT. It encodes CASSLGLAGATGELFL.

This clonotype was seen at least ten times. The rearrangement links TRBV11-2 to TRBJ2-2; D ambiguous. This CDR3 comprises 13 residues. Germline CDR1 reads SGHAT; CDR2 reads FQNNGV. Trimming removed 5 bases at V and 6 bases at J, with 10 bases between. This CDR3 is CASSPYFAGELFF. In nucleotides, the CDR3 is TGTGCCAGCAGCCCCTATTTTGCCGGGGAGCTGTTTTTT. The full variable domain, rest sourced from reference TRBV11-2 and TRBJ2-2, is EAGVAQSPRYKIIEKRQSVAFWCNPISGHATLYWYQQILGQGPKLLIQFQNNGVVDDSQLPKDRFSAERLKGVDSTLKIQPAKLEDSAVYLCASSPYFAGELFFGEGSRLTVL.

This rearrangement joins TRBV20-1 to TRBJ2-7; 9 bases line up with TRBD2. The CDR3 contains 14 residues. The trim removed 0 bases at V and 4 bases at J, leaving 4 bases unmatched. The germline CDR1 and CDR2 sequences are DFQATT and SNEGSKA (reference sequence). The CDR3 spells CSARDPSGNYEQYF. The CDR3 DNA follows: TGCAGTGCTAGAGATCCTAGCGGGAATTACGAGCAGTACTTC.

This clonotype came up many times. This chain joins TRBV2 and TRBJ2-3, with D possibly being TRBD1 (6 bases). The CDR3 has 13 residues. Between the trimmed V and J ends, which lost 8 bases and 2 bases, there was a span of 11 bases. The germline V gene has CDR1 SNHLY and CDR2 FYNNEI. CDR3 coding DNA: TGTGCCAGCTTCAGGGACAACACAGATACGCAGTATTTT. Translating it yields CASFRDNTDTQYF.

This clonotype turned up a few times. V gene TRBV5-4 combines with J gene TRBJ2-5; 10 bases line up with TRBD2. The germline V gene has CDR1 SGHNT and CDR2 YYREEE (reference sequence). The length of the CDR3 is 17 residues. The V gene end was trimmed by 9 bases and the J gene end by 0 bases; junction bases not matched to a gene: 14. This CDR3 reads CATTEGLAGGYQETQYF. The CDR3 DNA reads TGTGCCACCACGGAGGGGTTAGCGGGAGGCTACCAAGAGACCCAGTACTTC. Full variable domain (rest looked up from reference TRBV5-4 and TRBJ2-5): ETGVTQSPTHLIKTRGQQVTLRCSSQSGHNTVSWYQQALGQGPQFIFQYYREEENGRGNFPPRFSGLQFPNYSSELNVNALELDDSALYLCATTEGLAGGYQETQYFGPGTRLLVL.

The J gene is TRBJ2-1, the V gene TRBV7-3, with D maybe TRBD1 (5 bases). Trimming stripped 4 bases from V and 5 bases from J, with 9 bases between. Germline V gene lookup returns CDR1 SGHTA and CDR2 FQGTGA. This CDR3 comprises 13 residues. CDR3 region: CASSSSGNNEQFF. Here the CDR3 DNA reads TGTGCCAGCAGCTCCTCAGGGAACAATGAGCAGTTCTTC.

This clonotype showed up just a few times. A far larger clone is a single base away, which makes a read error likely. The rearrangement links TRBV27 to TRBJ2-5; the D gene could be TRBD1 or TRBD2 (6 bases each). V was shortened by 8 bases and J by 11 bases, with 27 bases between the two germline ends. The CDR3 loop spans 15 amino acids. From germline, CDR1 is MNHEY and CDR2 SMNVEV (reference sequence). The CDR3 protein is CASLGGSSSYNEQYF. The CDR3, as DNA: TGTGCCAGCCTAGGGGGGAGCAGCTCCTACAATGAGCAGTACTTC.

This chain joins TRBV27 and TRBJ2-7; a weak D match, TRBD1 (6 bases). Germline V lookup: CDR1 MNHEY, CDR2 SMNVEV (reference sequence). This CDR3 has 14 amino acids. Trimming stripped 6 bases from V and 2 bases from J, with 14 bases between. CDR3 protein: CASRVDRPPYEQYF. DNA of the CDR3: TGTGCCAGCAGAGTTGACAGGCCACCCTACGAGCAGTACTTC.

The chain joins TRBV5-1 to TRBJ2-5; a possible D gene is TRBD1 (7 bases). Trimming left V 0 bases short and J 1 base short, with 10 bases between. The CDR3 contains 15 residues. Germline lookup yields CDR1 SGHRS and CDR2 YFSETQ. The CDR3 here is CASSLVQGGQETQYF. CDR3 nucleotide sequence: TGCGCCAGCAGCTTGGTTCAGGGGGGCCAAGAGACCCAGTACTTC.

This clonotype has at least ten counts. The chain couples TRBV10-3 to TRBJ2-5; no reliable D call. The V and J ends lost 7 bases and 7 bases respectively, with 13 bases between them. The CDR3 length is 12 residues. In germline, CDR1 is ENHRY, CDR2 SYGVKD. The CDR3 loop reads CAINDERGTQYF. CDR3 bases: TGTGCCATCAACGACGAACGTGGGACCCAGTACTTC.

The rearrangement joins TRBV20-1 to TRBJ1-2; 7 positions match TRBD1. This CDR3 is built from 15 residues. The V and J ends lost 0 bases and 3 bases, in that order; junction bases with no gene match: 7. Per germline, CDR1 DFQATT and CDR2 SNEGSKA (reference sequence). The CDR3 protein is CSARDRNRGDYGYTF. CDR3 bases: TGCAGTGCTAGAGACAGAAACAGGGGTGACTATGGCTACACCTTC.

This clonotype was seen at least ten times. The chain combines TRBV12-3 or TRBV12-4 with TRBJ2-7; 9 nucleotides match TRBD2. CDR3 length: 14 amino acids. V lost 6 bases, J lost 6 bases, and 9 bases stayed unmatched. The CDR3, as DNA: TGTGCCAGCAGCGAAATCGGACTAGCGCCCGAGCAGTACTTC. This gives the protein CASSEIGLAPEQYF.

The sample holds many counts of this clonotype. The V and J genes are TRBV11-3 and TRBJ2-3; 8 positions agree with TRBD2. The V gene's germline CDR1 is SGHNT and CDR2 YENEEA. V lost 3 bases and J lost 3; bases outside the gene matches: 2. The CDR3 contains 14 residues. The CDR3 region has the DNA TGTGCCAGCAGCTTCGGGGGGGGGACAGATACGCAGTATTTT. This encodes CASSFGGGTDTQYF.

This clonotype was seen a few times. This sequence joins TRBV30 and TRBJ2-6; no clear D gene. Germline V gene lookup returns CDR1 GTSNPN and CDR2 SVGIG (reference sequence). V was pared by 5 bases and J by 0 bases, with 8 bases between. This CDR3 spans 14 amino acids. The CDR3 reads CAWGRGSGANVLTF. The CDR3 DNA reads as TGTGCCTGGGGTCGTGGCTCTGGGGCCAACGTCCTGACTTTC.

This clonotype has ten or more counts. The gene calls are TRBV6-1 and TRBJ2-7; D unresolved. The germline V and J ends were trimmed by 1 base and 9 bases, with 10 bases remaining between them. This CDR3 region has 12 residues. The germline V gene encodes CDR1 MNHNS and CDR2 SASEGT. CDR3 region: CASSEGRDPQYF. Written as DNA, the CDR3 is TGTGCCAGCAGTGAAGGAAGAGACCCGCAGTACTTC.

There are many counts of this clonotype. The rearrangement links TRBV10-3 to TRBJ2-7; 8 bases align to TRBD1. CDR3 length: 15 amino acids. CDR1 and CDR2 from the germline V gene are ENHRY and SYGVKD. V trimming: 6 bases; J trimming: 3 bases; junction bases outside the gene matches: 10. The chain's CDR3 is CAISPDRGSGYEQYF. The CDR3 bases are TGTGCCATCAGCCCCGACAGGGGAAGTGGCTACGAGCAGTACTTC.

Regarding this clonotype: A read error may explain this, as a much larger clone is one base away. This is likely a read error, given that the CDR3 carries no conserved phenylalanine or tryptophan at its end. The chain has TRBV19 and TRBJ1-1, with a possible D match to TRBD1 (5 bases). CDR1 is LNHDA and CDR2 is SQIVND in the germline V gene (reference sequence). V was clipped by 4 bases and J by 0 bases, with 12 bases between them. This CDR3 is 15 amino acids long. The CDR3 DNA reads TGTGCCAGTAGTAAGTGGGGCAGAATGAACACTGAAGCTTTCTCT. It encodes CASSKWGRMNTEAFS.

This clonotype has a count of ten or more. This chain links TRBV27 with TRBJ1-4, with D possibly TRBD1 on 6 matching bases. With 0 bases removed from V and 5 bases from J, the gap between germline ends came to 10 bases. CDR1 and CDR2 from the germline V gene are MNHEY and SMNVEV (reference sequence). CDR3 length equals 15 residues. CDR3 nucleotides: TGTGCCAGCAGTTTATCGCGTAGGGGGAATGAAAAACTGTTTTTT. Amino acids: CASSLSRRGNEKLFF.